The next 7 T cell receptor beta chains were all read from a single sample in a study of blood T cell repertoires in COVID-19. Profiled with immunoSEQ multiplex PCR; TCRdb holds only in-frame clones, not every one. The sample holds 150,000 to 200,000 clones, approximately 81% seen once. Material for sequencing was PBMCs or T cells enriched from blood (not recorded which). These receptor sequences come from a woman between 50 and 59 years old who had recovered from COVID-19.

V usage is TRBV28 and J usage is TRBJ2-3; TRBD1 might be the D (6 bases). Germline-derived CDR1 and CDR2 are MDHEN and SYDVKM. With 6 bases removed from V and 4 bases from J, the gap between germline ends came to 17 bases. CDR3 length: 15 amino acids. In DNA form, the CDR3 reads TGTGCCAGCAGAGTTTCCCTGACAGGTCCAGATACGCAGTATTTT. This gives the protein CASRVSLTGPDTQYF.

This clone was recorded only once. Here the CDR3 DNA reads TGTGCCAGCAGCTTAGAAGCTGGTGCCGGCTATGGCTACACCTTC. Translating gives CASSLEAGAGYGYTF. V and J are TRBV7-9 and TRBJ1-2, with D uncertain. Between the trimmed V and J ends, which lost 1 base and 4 bases, there was a span of 13 bases. CDR1 is SEHNR and CDR2 is FQNEAQ in the germline V gene (reference sequence). This CDR3 is built from 15 residues.

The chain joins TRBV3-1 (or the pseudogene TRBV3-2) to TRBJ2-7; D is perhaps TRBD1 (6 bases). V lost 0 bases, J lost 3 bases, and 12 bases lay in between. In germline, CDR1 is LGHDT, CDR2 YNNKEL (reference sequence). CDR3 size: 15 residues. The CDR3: CASSQDPAGVYEQYF. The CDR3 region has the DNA TGTGCCAGCAGCCAAGATCCCGCAGGGGTCTACGAGCAGTACTTC.

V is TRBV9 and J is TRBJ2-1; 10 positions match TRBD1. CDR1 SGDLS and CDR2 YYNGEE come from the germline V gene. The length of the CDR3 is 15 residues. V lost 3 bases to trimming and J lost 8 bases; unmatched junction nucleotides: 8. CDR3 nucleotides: TGTGCCAGCAGCGCAACCGGGACAGGGGTATATGAGCAGTTCTTC. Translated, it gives CASSATGTGVYEQFF.

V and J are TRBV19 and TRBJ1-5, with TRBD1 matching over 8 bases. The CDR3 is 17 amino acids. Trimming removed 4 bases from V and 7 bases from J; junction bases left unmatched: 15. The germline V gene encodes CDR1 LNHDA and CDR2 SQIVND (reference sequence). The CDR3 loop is CASSKPQGAVLVQPQHF. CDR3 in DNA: TGTGCCAGTAGTAAGCCGCAGGGGGCGGTCTTGGTCCAGCCCCAGCATTTT. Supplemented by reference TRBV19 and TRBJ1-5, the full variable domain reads DGGITQSPKYLFRKEGQNVTLSCEQNLNHDAMYWYRQDPGQGLRLIYYSQIVNDFQKGDIAEGYSVSREKKESFPLTVTSAQKNPTAFYLCASSKPQGAVLVQPQHFGDGTRLSIL.

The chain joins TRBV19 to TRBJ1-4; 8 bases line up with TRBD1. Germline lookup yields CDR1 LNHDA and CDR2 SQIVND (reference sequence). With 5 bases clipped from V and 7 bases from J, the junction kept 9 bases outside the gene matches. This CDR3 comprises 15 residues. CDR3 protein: CASSSRDRLFEKLFF. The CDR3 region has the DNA TGTGCCAGTAGTTCCCGGGACAGGCTTTTTGAAAAACTGTTTTTT. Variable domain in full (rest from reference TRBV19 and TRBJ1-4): DGGITQSPKYLFRKEGQNVTLSCEQNLNHDAMYWYRQDPGQGLRLIYYSQIVNDFQKGDIAEGYSVSREKKESFPLTVTSAQKNPTAFYLCASSSRDRLFEKLFFGSGTQLSVL.

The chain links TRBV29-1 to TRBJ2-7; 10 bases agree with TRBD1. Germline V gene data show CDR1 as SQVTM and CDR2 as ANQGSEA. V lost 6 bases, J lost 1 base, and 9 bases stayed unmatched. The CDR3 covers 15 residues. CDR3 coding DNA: TGCAGCGTCATTTCCGGGACAGGGGAATCCTACGAGCAGTACTTC. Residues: CSVISGTGESYEQYF.